The present TCR beta chain was sequenced within a study of blood T cell repertoires in COVID-19. Study-level background: Specimens from acute and convalescent COVID-19 originated in the United States, Italy and Spain. PBMCs, B-cell-depleted T cells, or T cells were the source of the cDNA or gDNA that made up the material.

This clone was found once. Seattle enrolled patients during active infection and tracked them longitudinally. Study processing details: Using reference gene primer amplification, nucleated cell counts were estimated. Repertoires were generated with immunoSEQ multiplex PCR, while TCRdb's copy carries only in-frame clones and drops some. V and J calls and clone size are copied from that table; D and trimming were computed from the DNA. The sample has around 100,000 clones, around 74% seen once. The ends were cut back, 6 bases at V and 4 bases at J, with 11 bases in the middle. CDR1 is KGHDR and CDR2 is SFDVKD in the germline V gene. The CDR3 runs to 13 residues.

This TCR derives from a man in his 70s with COVID-19, enrolled during active disease. The V call is TRBV24-1, the J call TRBJ1-2; D perhaps matches TRBD1 (5 bases). Input material: peripheral blood. The CDR3 protein is CATSPGPSYGYTF. As DNA, the CDR3 is TGTGCCACCAGTCCAGGGCCTAGCTATGGCTACACCTTC.